This T cell receptor (beta chain) was sequenced in a study of blood T cell repertoires in COVID-19. Whole-study context: From the United States, Italy and Spain came samples of acute and convalescent COVID-19. The cDNA or gDNA used as material had been derived from T cells, B-cell-depleted T cells, or PBMCs.

Per the study methods: For nucleated cells, counts were estimated from reference gene primer amplification. TCRdb's table, derived via immunoSEQ multiplex PCR, lists solely in-frame clones and lacks some. Clonal size and the V and J genes are those of that table, whereas D and trimming came from the DNA. The sample lists 300,000 to 400,000 clones; 85% to 90% were seen once. Germline V gives CDR1 SGHTA, CDR2 FQGNSA. The germline V and J ends were trimmed by 11 bases and 1 base, with 4 bases remaining between them. The CDR3 totals 10 residues. Material for sequencing was peripheral blood. The source of this sequence is a human donor in a cohort sampled during active COVID-19. This chain joins TRBV7-2 and TRBJ2-3; unclear D gene. The CDR3 nucleotides read TGTGCCTCTGGCACAGATACGCAGTATTTT. It is translated as CASGTDTQYF.